This T cell receptor (beta chain) was recorded in a study of blood T cells in healthy people across ages. The germline V and J ends were trimmed by 0 bases and 7 bases, with 14 bases remaining between them. Germline-derived CDR1 and CDR2 are SGHKS and YYEKEE (reference sequence). The CDR3 has 15 residues. Peripheral blood samples of 9 to 10 milliliters were drawn from each donor. It was with a sample-barcoded 5' primer and a J-beta primer mix that a second PCR of about 6 to 11 cycles was run. Each cDNA molecule received a tag from a template-switch adaptor that had 12 random nucleotides. Each CDR3 protein is one row after TCRdb ran MiXCR on the 5' RACE reads. This table holds under 2 million distinct CDR3 sequences, approximately 32% found once.

The rearrangement joins TRBV5-5 to TRBJ1-5; tentatively, D is TRBD1 (6 bases). The sequence came from a woman aged 25-40 years in good health. The sample comprised blood. This chain's CDR3 is CASSLEGGGLQPQHF. CDR3 DNA: TGTGCCAGCAGCTTGGAGGGAGGGGGGTTACAGCCCCAGCATTTT.